This T cell receptor beta chain derives from a study of post-analysis software for immune sequencing data (dated by TCRdb to 2014 to 2015). At the level of the whole study: The recorded disease courses included relapsing-remitting, secondary progressive and progressive-relapsing multiple sclerosis, and some patients had no subtype annotation. A subset of samples was prepared in parallel using single-end sample barcoding, then pooled and co-amplified after Illumina adapter ligation. Patient repertoires were compared against about a dozen previously published healthy control repertoires from donors aged roughly 6 to 28 years.

TCR beta repertoires were profiled from peripheral blood of under 15 young patients with multiple sclerosis to demonstrate the VDJtools post-analysis software. The multiple sclerosis patients were children and adolescents ranging in age from roughly 6 to 16 years. The library was built by means of PCR. TCRdb shows the sequencer as Illumina HiSeq 2500. To reduce PCR and sequencing biases, unique molecular identifiers were built into the TCR beta cDNA libraries. Around 500,000 cDNA molecules were obtained for every 1 to 10 million input T cells, so each molecule roughly corresponded to one T cell. The patient libraries were prepared and sequenced with the same protocol used for the earlier healthy control dataset. Within a given batch, samples were prepared together, multiplexed and sequenced on the same HiSeq lane. Per the authors' processing: MIGEC was used to process the raw barcoded reads, and molecular identifier groups with only a single read were discarded before consensus assembly and CDR3 extraction. VDJtools was used for post-analysis of the clonotype tables, with diversity normalized by down-sampling every dataset to the smallest sample size. Repertoire overlap clustering matched CDR3 amino acid but not nucleotide sequences to correct batch-related cross-sample contamination. TCRdb passed the public sequencing reads through fastp at Q25 and MiXCR, retaining productive beta sequences. Entries that share a CDR3 protein sequence are merged under the most common genes and DNA. The V and J calls follow TCRdb's processing rather than the paper's. This sample lists around 700,000 distinct CDR3 sequences; over 45% were detected once. The ten largest clones add up to about 11% of the sample.

General findings and caveats noted by the study authors: The control group was slightly older than the multiple sclerosis patient group. Direct clustering with F measure showed strong co-clustering of samples prepared in the same batch, prompting a batch-effect correction. Normalized Chao1 diversity was significantly lower in multiple sclerosis patients than controls, suggesting substantial peripheral T-cell clonal expansion.

Points on this clonotype: Its antigen is currently not known. Per-base quality was not reported, and no clone a single base away is much larger than it.

Sequenced material: blood. The TCR sequence derives from a girl aged 2-9 years with multiple sclerosis.

This receptor has the CDR3 CASSREMNTEAFF. The sequenced DNA: TGTGCCAGCAGCCGAGAGATGAACACTGAAGCTTTCTTT. The rearrangement joined TRBV7-2 to TRBJ1-1; there is no confident call for the D gene. The CDR1 and CDR2 encoded by the germline V gene are SGHTA and FQGNSA. The germline ends are 7 bases apart after V is trimmed by 5 bases and J by 0 bases. Including cysteine and phenylalanine, the CDR3 has 13 amino acids. This entry keeps only the CDR3 DNA: 39 bases, framed from base 1.